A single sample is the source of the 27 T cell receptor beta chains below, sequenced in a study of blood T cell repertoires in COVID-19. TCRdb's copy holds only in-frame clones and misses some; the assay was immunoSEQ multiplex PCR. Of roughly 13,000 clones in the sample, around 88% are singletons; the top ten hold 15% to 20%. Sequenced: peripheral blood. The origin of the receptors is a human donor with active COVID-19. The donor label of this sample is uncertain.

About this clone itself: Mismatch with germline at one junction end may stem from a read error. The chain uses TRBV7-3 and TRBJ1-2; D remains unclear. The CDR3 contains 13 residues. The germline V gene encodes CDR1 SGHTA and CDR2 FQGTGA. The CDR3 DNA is TGTGCCAGCGGCTTAAGTGCGGGGTCGGGCTACACCTTC. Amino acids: CASGLSAGSGYTF.

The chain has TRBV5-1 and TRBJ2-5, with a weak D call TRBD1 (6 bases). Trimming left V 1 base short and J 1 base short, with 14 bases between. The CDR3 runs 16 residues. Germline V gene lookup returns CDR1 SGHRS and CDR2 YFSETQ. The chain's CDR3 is CASSLPGVIPQETQYF. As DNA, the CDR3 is TGCGCCAGCAGCTTGCCAGGGGTTATCCCCCAAGAGACCCAGTACTTC.

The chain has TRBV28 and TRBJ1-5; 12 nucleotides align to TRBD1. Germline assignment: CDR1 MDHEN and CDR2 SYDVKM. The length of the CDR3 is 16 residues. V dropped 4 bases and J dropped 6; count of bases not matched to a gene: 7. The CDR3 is CASSSRDRGLIQPQHF. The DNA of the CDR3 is TGTGCCAGCAGTTCTCGGGACAGGGGGCTTATTCAGCCCCAGCATTTT.

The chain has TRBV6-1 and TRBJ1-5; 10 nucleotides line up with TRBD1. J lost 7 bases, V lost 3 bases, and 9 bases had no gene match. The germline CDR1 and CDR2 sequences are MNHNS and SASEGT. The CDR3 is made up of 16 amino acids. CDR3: CASSEMVGTGEQPQHF. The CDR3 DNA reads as TGTGCCAGCAGTGAGATGGTGGGGACAGGGGAGCAGCCCCAGCATTTT.

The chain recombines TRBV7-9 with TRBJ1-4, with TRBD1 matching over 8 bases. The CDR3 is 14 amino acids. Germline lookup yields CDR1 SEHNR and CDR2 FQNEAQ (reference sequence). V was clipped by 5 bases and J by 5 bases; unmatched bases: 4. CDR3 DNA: TGTGCCAGCAGCCATCGACAGGGGAATGAAAAACTGTTTTTT. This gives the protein CASSHRQGNEKLFF. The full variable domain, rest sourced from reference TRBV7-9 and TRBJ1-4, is DTGVSQNPRHKITKRGQNVTFRCDPISEHNRLYWYRQTLGQGPEFLTYFQNEAQLEKSRLLSDRFSAERPKGSFSTLEIQRTEQGDSAMYLCASSHRQGNEKLFFGSGTQLSVL.

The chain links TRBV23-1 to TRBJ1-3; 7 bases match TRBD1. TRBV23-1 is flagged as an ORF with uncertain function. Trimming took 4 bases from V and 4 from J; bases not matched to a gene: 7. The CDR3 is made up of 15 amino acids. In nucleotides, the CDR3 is TGCGCCAGCAGTCTCCTACAGGGGAACGGAAACACCATATATTTT. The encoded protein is CASSLLQGNGNTIYF.

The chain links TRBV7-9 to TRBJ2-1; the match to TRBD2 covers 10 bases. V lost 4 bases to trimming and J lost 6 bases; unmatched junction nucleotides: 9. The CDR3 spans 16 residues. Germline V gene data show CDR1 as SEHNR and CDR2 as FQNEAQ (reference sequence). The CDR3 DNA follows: TGTGCCAGCAGCTGGTGGGGGCTAGCGGGAGTCAATGAGCAGTTCTTC. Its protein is CASSWWGLAGVNEQFF.

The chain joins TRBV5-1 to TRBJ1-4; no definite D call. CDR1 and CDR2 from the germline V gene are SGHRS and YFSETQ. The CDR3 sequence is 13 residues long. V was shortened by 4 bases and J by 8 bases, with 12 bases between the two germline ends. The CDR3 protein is CASSEVTGEKLFF. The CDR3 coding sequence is TGCGCCAGCAGCGAGGTAACGGGAGAAAAACTGTTTTTT.

CDR3 protein: CASSLDLRLNEKLFF. The CDR3 region has the DNA TGTGCCAGCAGCTTGGACCTCCGACTTAATGAAAAACTGTTTTTT. This rearrangement joins TRBV5-5 to TRBJ1-4; D not certain. V was clipped by 0 bases and J by 4 bases, with 10 bases between them. This CDR3 has 15 amino acids. Germline V gene sequence: CDR1 SGHKS, CDR2 YYEKEE (reference sequence).

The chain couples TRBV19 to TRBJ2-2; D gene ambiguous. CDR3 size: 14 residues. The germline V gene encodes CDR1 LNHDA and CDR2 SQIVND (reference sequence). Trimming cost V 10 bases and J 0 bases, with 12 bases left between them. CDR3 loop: CATSGVANTGELFF. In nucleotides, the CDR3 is TGTGCCACCTCGGGTGTAGCGAACACCGGGGAGCTGTTTTTT.

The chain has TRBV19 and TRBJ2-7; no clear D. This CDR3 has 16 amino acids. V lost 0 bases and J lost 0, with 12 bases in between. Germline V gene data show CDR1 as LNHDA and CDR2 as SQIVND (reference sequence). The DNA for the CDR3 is TGTGCCAGTAGTATAGAAGCGAGCAGCGTCTCCTACGAGCAGTACTTC. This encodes CASSIEASSVSYEQYF.

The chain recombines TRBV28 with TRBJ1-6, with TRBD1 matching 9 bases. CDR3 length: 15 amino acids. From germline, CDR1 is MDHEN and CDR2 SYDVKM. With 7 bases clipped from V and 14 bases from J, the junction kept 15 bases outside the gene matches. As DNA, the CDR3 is TGTGCCAGCACCACAGGGGGCTGGCATGGAATGGCCCTCCACTTT. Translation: CASTTGGWHGMALHF.

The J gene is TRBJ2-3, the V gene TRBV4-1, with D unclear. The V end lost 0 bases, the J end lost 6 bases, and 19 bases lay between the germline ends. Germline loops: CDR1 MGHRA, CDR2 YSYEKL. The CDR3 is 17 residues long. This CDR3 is CASSQDRSVARRDTQYF. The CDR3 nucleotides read TGCGCCAGCAGCCAAGATCGCTCGGTAGCCCGACGGGATACGCAGTATTTT.

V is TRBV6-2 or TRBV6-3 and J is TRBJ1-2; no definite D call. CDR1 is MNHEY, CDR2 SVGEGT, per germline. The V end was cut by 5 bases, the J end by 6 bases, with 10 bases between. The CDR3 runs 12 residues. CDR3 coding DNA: TGTGCCAGCAGTCCCCGGGAGGATGGCTACACCTTC. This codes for CASSPREDGYTF.

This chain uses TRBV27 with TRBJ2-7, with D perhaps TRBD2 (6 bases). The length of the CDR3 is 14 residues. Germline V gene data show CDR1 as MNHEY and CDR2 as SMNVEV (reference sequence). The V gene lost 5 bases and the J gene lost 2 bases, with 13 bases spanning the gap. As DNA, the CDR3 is TGTGCCAGCAGTGCCCGCGGGGCGACCTACGAGCAGTACTTC. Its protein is CASSARGATYEQYF.

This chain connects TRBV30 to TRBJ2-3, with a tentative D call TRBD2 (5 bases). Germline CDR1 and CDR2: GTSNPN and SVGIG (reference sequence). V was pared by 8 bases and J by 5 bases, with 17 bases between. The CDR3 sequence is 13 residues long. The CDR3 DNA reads TGTGCCGGCTCCCAGCGCAGCGGAGATACGCAGTATTTT. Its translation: CAGSQRSGDTQYF.

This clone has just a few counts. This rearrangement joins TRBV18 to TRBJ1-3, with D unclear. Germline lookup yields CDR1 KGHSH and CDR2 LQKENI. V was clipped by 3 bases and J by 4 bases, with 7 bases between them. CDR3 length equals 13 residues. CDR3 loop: CASSPDQGNTIYF. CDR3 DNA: TGTGCCAGCTCACCTGATCAGGGAAACACCATATATTTT.

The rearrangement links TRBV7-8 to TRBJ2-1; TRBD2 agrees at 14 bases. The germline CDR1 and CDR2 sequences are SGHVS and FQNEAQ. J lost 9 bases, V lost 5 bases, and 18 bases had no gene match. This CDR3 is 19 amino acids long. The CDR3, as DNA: TGTGCCAGCAGCCCGGGGACTAGCGGGAGTTTCGGGTTTGCTGGTGAGCAGTTCTTC. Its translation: CASSPGTSGSFGFAGEQFF.

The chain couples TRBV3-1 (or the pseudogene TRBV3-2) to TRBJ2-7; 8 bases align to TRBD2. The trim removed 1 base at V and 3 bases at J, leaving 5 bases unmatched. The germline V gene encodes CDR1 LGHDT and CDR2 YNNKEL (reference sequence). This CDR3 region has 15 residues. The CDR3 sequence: CASSQVASGFYEQYF. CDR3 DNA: TGTGCCAGCAGCCAAGTAGCTAGCGGGTTCTACGAGCAGTACTTC.

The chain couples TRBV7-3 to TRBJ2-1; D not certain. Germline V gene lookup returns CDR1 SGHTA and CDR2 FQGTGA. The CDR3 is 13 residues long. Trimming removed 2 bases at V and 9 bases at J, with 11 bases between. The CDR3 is CASSLALRGEQFF. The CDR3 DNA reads TGTGCCAGCAGCTTAGCTCTCCGAGGTGAGCAGTTCTTC.

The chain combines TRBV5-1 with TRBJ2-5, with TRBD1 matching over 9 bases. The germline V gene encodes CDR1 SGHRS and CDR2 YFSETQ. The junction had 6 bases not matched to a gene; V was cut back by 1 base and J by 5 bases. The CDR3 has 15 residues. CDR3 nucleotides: TGCGCCAGCAGCTTGACAGGGGGCGCAGGGGAGACCCAGTACTTC. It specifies CASSLTGGAGETQYF.

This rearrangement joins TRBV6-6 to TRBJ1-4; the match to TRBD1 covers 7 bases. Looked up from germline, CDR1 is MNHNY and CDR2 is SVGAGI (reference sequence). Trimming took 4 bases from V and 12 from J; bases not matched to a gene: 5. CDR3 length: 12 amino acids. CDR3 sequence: CASSLTGRELFF. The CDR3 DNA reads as TGTGCCAGCAGTTTGACAGGGCGGGAACTGTTTTTT.

In DNA, the CDR3 is TGTGCCAGCAGCGTAGATGGGCAGGACAATCAGCCCCAGCATTTT. Amino acid sequence: CASSVDGQDNQPQHF. The V and J genes are TRBV9 and TRBJ1-5; D unresolved. The CDR3 has 15 amino acids. Germline CDR1 SGDLS, CDR2 YYNGEE. V was clipped by 0 bases and J by 3 bases, with 10 bases between them.

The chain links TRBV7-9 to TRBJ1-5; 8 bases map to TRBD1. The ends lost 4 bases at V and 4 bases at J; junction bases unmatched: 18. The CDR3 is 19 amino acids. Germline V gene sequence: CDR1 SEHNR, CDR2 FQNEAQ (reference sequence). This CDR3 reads CASSSTGGAFSGGNQPQHF. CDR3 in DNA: TGTGCCAGCAGCTCCACAGGGGGAGCGTTTTCAGGGGGTAATCAGCCCCAGCATTTT.

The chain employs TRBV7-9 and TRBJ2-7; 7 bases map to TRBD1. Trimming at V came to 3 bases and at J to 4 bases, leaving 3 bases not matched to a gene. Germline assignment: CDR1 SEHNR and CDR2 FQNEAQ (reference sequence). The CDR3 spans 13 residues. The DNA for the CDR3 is TGTGCCAGCAGCTTGACAGGGTTTTACGAGCAGTACTTC. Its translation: CASSLTGFYEQYF. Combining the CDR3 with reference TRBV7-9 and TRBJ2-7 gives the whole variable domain DTGVSQNPRHKITKRGQNVTFRCDPISEHNRLYWYRQTLGQGPEFLTYFQNEAQLEKSRLLSDRFSAERPKGSFSTLEIQRTEQGDSAMYLCASSLTGFYEQYFGPGTRLTVT.

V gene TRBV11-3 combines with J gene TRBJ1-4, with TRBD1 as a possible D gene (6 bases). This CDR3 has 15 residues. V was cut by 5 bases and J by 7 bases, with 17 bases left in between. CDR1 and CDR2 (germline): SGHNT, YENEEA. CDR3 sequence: CASSPHSGEGEKLFF. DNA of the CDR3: TGTGCCAGCAGCCCTCATTCAGGGGAGGGTGAAAAACTGTTTTTT.

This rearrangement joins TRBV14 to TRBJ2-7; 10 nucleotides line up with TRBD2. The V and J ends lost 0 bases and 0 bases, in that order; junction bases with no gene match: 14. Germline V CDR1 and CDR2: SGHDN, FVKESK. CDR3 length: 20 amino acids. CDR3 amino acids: CASSQDPWASGSLSSYEQYF. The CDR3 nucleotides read TGTGCCAGCAGCCAAGATCCGTGGGCTAGCGGGAGCCTCAGCTCCTACGAGCAGTACTTC.